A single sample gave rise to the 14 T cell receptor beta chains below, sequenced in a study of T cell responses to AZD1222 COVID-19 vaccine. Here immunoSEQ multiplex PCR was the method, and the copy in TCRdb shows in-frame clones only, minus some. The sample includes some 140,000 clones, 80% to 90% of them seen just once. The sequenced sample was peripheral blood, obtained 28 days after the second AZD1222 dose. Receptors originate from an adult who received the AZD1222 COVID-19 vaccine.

CDR3 loop: CASSSPDRHEQYF. CDR3 sequence (DNA): TGTGCCAGCAGTTCCCCCGATAGGCACGAGCAGTACTTC. The chain employs TRBV27 and TRBJ2-7; D unclear. CDR1 and CDR2 (germline): MNHEY, SMNVEV (reference sequence). This CDR3 is 13 amino acids long. The germline V and J ends were trimmed by 4 bases and 5 bases, with 12 bases remaining between them.

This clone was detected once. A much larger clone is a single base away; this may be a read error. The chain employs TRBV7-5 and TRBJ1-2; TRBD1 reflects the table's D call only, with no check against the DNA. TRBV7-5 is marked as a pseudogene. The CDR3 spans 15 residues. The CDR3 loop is CAAQTGGCGLDGYTF. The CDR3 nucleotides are TGTGCCGCCCAGACAGGGGGCTGCGGGCTTGATGGCTACACCTTC.

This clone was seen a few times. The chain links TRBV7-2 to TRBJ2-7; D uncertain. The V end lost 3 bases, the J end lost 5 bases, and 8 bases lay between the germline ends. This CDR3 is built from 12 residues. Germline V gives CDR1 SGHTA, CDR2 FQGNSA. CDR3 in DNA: TGTGCCAGCAGCTTGATGGGCAACGAGCAGTACTTC. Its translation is CASSLMGNEQYF.

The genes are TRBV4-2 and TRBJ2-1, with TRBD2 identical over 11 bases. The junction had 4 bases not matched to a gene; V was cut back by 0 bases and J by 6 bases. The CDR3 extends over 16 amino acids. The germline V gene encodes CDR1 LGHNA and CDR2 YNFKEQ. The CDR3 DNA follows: TGTGCCAGCAGCCAAGAGGGGACTAGCGGATTCAATGAGCAGTTCTTC. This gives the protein CASSQEGTSGFNEQFF.

In DNA, the CDR3 is TGTGCCAGTAGTATAACGCCCAGCTATGGCTACACCTTC. Its translation is CASSITPSYGYTF. V gene TRBV19 combines with J gene TRBJ1-2; D unresolved. The CDR3 sequence is 13 residues long. V was cut by 2 bases and J by 4 bases, with 8 bases left in between. CDR1 and CDR2 (germline): LNHDA, SQIVND (reference sequence).

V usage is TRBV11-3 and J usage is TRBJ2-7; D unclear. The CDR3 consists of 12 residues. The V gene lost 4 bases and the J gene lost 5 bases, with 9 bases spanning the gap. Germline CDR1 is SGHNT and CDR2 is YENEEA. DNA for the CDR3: TGTGCCAGCAGCTCTGCTGGGCACGAGCAGTACTTC. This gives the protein CASSSAGHEQYF. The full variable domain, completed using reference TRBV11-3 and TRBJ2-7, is EAGVVQSPRYKIIEKKQPVAFWCNPISGHNTLYWYLQNLGQGPELLIRYENEEAVDDSQLPKDRFSAERLKGVDSTLKIQPAELGDSAVYLCASSSAGHEQYFGPGTRLTVT.

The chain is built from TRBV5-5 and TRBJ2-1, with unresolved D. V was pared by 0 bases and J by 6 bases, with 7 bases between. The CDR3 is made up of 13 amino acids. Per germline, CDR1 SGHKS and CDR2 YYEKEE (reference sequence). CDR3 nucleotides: TGTGCCAGCAGCTTGGAAGGGTTCAATGAGCAGTTCTTC. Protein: CASSLEGFNEQFF. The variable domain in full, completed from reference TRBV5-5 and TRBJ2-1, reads DAGVTQSPTHLIKTRGQQVTLRCSPISGHKSVSWYQQVLGQGPQFIFQYYEKEERGRGNFPDRFSARQFPNYSSELNVNALLLGDSALYLCASSLEGFNEQFFGPGTRLTVL.

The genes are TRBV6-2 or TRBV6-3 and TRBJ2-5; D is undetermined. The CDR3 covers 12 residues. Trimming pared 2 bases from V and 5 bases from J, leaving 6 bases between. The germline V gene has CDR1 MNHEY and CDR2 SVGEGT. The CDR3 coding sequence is TGTGCCAGCAGTTACCCCACGGAGACCCAGTACTTC. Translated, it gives CASSYPTETQYF.

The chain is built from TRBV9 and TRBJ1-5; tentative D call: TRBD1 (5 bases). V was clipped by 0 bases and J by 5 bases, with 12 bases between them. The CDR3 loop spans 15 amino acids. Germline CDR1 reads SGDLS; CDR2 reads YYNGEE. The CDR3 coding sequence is TGTGCCAGCAGCGTAGGAGCACAGGATCATCAGCCCCAGCATTTT. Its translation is CASSVGAQDHQPQHF.

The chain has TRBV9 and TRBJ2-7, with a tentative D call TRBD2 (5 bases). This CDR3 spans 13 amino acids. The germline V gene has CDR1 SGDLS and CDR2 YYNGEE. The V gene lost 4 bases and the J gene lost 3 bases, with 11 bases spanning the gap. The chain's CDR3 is CASSNPRGYEQYF. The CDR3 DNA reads TGTGCCAGCAGCAATCCTCGGGGCTACGAGCAGTACTTC.

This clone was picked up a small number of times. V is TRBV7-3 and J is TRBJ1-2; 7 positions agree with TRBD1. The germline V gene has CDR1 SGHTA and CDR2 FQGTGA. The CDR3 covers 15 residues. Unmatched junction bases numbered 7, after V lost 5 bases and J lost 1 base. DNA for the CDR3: TGTGCCAGCAGCCCCGGGACAGCCAATAACTATGGCTACACCTTC. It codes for CASSPGTANNYGYTF.

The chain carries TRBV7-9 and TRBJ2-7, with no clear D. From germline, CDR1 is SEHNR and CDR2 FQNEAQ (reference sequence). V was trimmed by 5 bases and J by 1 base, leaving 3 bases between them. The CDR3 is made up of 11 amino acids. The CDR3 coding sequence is TGTGCCAGCAGCGTATCCTACGAGCAGTACTTC. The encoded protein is CASSVSYEQYF.

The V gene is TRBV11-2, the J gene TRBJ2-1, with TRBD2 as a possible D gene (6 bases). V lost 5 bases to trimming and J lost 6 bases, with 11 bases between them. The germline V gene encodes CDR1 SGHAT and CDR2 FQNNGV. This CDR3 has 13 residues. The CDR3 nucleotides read TGTGCCAGCAGCACGGGGACTTCCAATGAGCAGTTCTTC. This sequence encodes CASSTGTSNEQFF.

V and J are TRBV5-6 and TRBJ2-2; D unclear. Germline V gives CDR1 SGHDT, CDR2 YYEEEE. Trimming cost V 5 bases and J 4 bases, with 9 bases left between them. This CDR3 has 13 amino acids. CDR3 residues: CASRRLGTGELFF. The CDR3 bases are TGTGCCAGCAGACGTCTGGGCACCGGGGAGCTGTTTTTT. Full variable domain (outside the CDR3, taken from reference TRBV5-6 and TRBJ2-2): DAGVTQSPTHLIKTRGQQVTLRCSPKSGHDTVSWYQQALGQGPQFIFQYYEEEERQRGNFPDRFSGHQFPNYSSELNVNALLLGDSALYLCASRRLGTGELFFGEGSRLTVL.